These 17 T cell receptor beta chains came from one sample sequenced in a study of T cells after yellow fever vaccination. MiXCR, run by TCRdb on the 5' RACE reads, gives a single entry per CDR3 protein. The sample contains 350,000 to 450,000 distinct CDR3 sequences, roughly 6.1% of which appear only once. The input for sequencing was PBMCs, taken 5 days after the yellow fever booster vaccination. Receptor source: a man aged 30-40 years who received the YFV17D yellow fever vaccine.

This clonotype was seen ten or more times. The chain has TRBV2 and TRBJ2-3, with 9 positions matching TRBD2. CDR3 length: 16 residues. The J segment lost 6 bases and the V segment lost 0 bases, leaving 7 bases of the junction unmatched. The germline V gene has CDR1 SNHLY and CDR2 FYNNEI. The chain's CDR3 is CASSEAVAGVADTQYF. CDR3 sequence (DNA): TGTGCCAGCAGTGAAGCAGTAGCGGGAGTCGCGGATACGCAGTATTTT.

Comment on this clonotype: A read error may be the cause here, since a much bigger clone is one base away. The chain combines TRBV11-1 with TRBJ2-1; 9 nucleotides align to TRBD1. CDR1 SGHAT and CDR2 FQDESV come from the germline V gene (reference sequence). Trimming removed 5 bases from V and 5 bases from J; junction bases left unmatched: 7. CDR3 length: 15 residues. The CDR3 DNA follows: TGTGCCAGCAGCCATACAGGGGGCATCAACAATGAGCAGTTCTTC. Protein: CASSHTGGINNEQFF.

V gene TRBV6-2 or TRBV6-3 combines with J gene TRBJ2-1; D is undetermined. With 5 bases removed from V and 10 bases from J, the gap between germline ends came to 9 bases. Germline CDR1 MNHEY, CDR2 SVGEGT. This CDR3 region has 11 residues. CDR3 loop: CASSPFHEQFF. CDR3 nucleotide sequence: TGTGCCAGCAGTCCCTTTCACGAGCAGTTCTTC.

This clonotype has ten or more counts. Here the CDR3 reads CASRRDAGTGELFF. DNA for the CDR3: TGTGCCAGCAGGCGGGACGCTGGCACCGGGGAGCTGTTTTTT. The rearrangement links TRBV6-1 to TRBJ2-2, with D possibly matching TRBD2 (6 bases). With 6 bases removed from V and 4 bases from J, the gap between germline ends came to 12 bases. The CDR3 covers 14 residues. Per germline, CDR1 MNHNS and CDR2 SASEGT.

The chain employs TRBV7-9 and TRBJ1-1, with D unclear. Trimming shortened V by 3 bases and J by 3 bases, and 8 bases separated the two germline ends. CDR1 SEHNR and CDR2 FQNEAQ come from the germline V gene (reference sequence). The CDR3 contains 13 residues. The CDR3 region is CASSLNADTEAFF. The CDR3 nucleotides are TGTGCCAGCAGCTTGAACGCGGACACTGAAGCTTTCTTT. The whole variable domain, filled in from reference TRBV7-9 and TRBJ1-1, reads DTGVSQNPRHKITKRGQNVTFRCDPISEHNRLYWYRQTLGQGPEFLTYFQNEAQLEKSRLLSDRFSAERPKGSFSTLEIQRTEQGDSAMYLCASSLNADTEAFFGQGTRLTVV.

This clonotype was found a few times. The chain links TRBV29-1 to TRBJ2-1; D not resolved. There are 11 residues in the CDR3. Germline CDR1 reads SQVTM; CDR2 reads ANQGSEA. V lost 7 bases and J lost 9, with 13 bases in between. The CDR3 region has the DNA TGCAGCGGGTATGGGGTCATTGAGCAGTTCTTC. Protein: CSGYGVIEQFF.

The chain carries TRBV5-1 and TRBJ2-5; D perhaps matches TRBD2 (5 bases). The V and J ends lost 0 bases and 1 base respectively, with 13 bases between them. CDR3 length: 16 residues. The V gene's germline CDR1 is SGHRS and CDR2 YFSETQ. The CDR3 loop reads CASSLALTGSQETQYF. CDR3 DNA: TGCGCCAGCAGCTTGGCCCTAACGGGATCCCAAGAGACCCAGTACTTC.

The genes are TRBV5-1 and TRBJ2-3; D is unclear. The CDR3 spans 13 residues. Trimming removed 7 bases from V and 2 bases from J, with 11 bases in between. Germline CDR1 reads SGHRS; CDR2 reads YFSETQ. The CDR3 here is CASGVDYTDTQYF. CDR3 sequence (DNA): TGCGCCAGCGGCGTTGATTACACAGATACGCAGTATTTT.

Only a few counts were recorded for this clonotype. The V and J genes are TRBV29-1 and TRBJ2-5; D remains unclear. With 8 bases removed from V and 3 bases from J, the gap between germline ends came to 4 bases. Germline CDR1 is SQVTM and CDR2 is ANQGSEA. The CDR3 is made up of 9 amino acids. CDR3 DNA: TGCAGCACAGAAGAGACCCAGTACTTC. Protein product: CSTEETQYF.

The rearrangement links TRBV5-1 to TRBJ2-2; TRBD2 aligns across 7 bases. This CDR3 spans 15 amino acids. Losses at the gene ends were 4 bases for V and 0 bases for J; bases not matched to a gene: 3. Germline V gene lookup returns CDR1 SGHRS and CDR2 YFSETQ. The CDR3 coding sequence is TGCGCCAGCAGCCCACTAGCGACGAACACCGGGGAGCTGTTTTTT. It encodes CASSPLATNTGELFF.

This clonotype came up a few times. The chain has TRBV11-3 and TRBJ2-1; 7 bases align to TRBD2. Germline CDR1 and CDR2: SGHNT and YENEEA. The CDR3 spans 14 residues. Trimming cost V 5 bases and J 5 bases; bases outside gene matches: 6. The CDR3 sequence: CASSLGTTNNEQFF. The CDR3 region has the DNA TGTGCCAGCAGCCTGGGGACTACCAACAATGAGCAGTTCTTC.

The V gene is TRBV10-1, the J gene TRBJ2-7; 8 bases map to TRBD2. V trimming: 6 bases; J trimming: 1 base; junction bases outside the gene matches: 8. In germline, CDR1 is WNHNN, CDR2 SYGVQD (reference sequence). The CDR3 spans 15 residues. Here the CDR3 reads CASSMTRGGSYEQYF. The CDR3 DNA sequence: TGCGCCAGCAGCATGACCCGGGGGGGTTCCTACGAGCAGTACTTC.

This clonotype was seen a handful of times. The chain links TRBV5-6 to TRBJ2-2; maybe TRBD1 (6 bases). Trimming removed 3 bases from V and 2 bases from J, with 8 bases in between. This CDR3 comprises 14 residues. The germline V gene has CDR1 SGHDT and CDR2 YYEEEE. The CDR3 DNA reads as TGTGCCAGCAGCTGGACAGAAAACACCGGGGAGCTGTTTTTT. Its translation: CASSWTENTGELFF.

This clonotype was seen a handful of times. The chain joins TRBV7-9 to TRBJ2-5; D perhaps matches TRBD2 (6 bases). CDR1 and CDR2 from the germline V gene are SEHNR and FQNEAQ (reference sequence). This CDR3 has 15 residues. V was clipped by 1 base and J by 4 bases, with 13 bases between them. The CDR3: CASSLGSGARETQYF. CDR3 coding DNA: TGTGCCAGCAGCTTAGGGTCGGGAGCACGAGAGACCCAGTACTTC.

This clonotype has a count of ten or more. The chain is built from TRBV20-1 and TRBJ2-7; D might be TRBD1 or TRBD2, each matching 8 bases. CDR1 is DFQATT, CDR2 SNEGSKA, per germline (reference sequence). The CDR3 length is 13 residues. V lost 6 bases and J lost 2, with 14 bases in between. CDR3 loop: CSARGDRTYEQYF. The CDR3 nucleotides are TGCAGTGCGCGGGGGGACAGGACCTACGAGCAGTACTTC.

This clonotype was detected many times. The CDR3 nucleotides read TGTGCCAGCAGCCTAGCGGCGGGAGTTTCTTACAATGAGCAGTTCTTC. Its translation: CASSLAAGVSYNEQFF. The chain uses TRBV11-2 and TRBJ2-1; 7 nucleotides agree with TRBD2. Germline loops: CDR1 SGHAT, CDR2 FQNNGV. The trim removed 5 bases at V and 4 bases at J, leaving 11 bases unmatched. The CDR3 loop spans 16 amino acids.

This clonotype was seen at least ten times. This chain connects TRBV11-2 to TRBJ2-5; the D is unclear. Trimming stripped 5 bases from V and 4 bases from J, with 11 bases between. The CDR3 totals 13 residues. Germline V gene data show CDR1 as SGHAT and CDR2 as FQNNGV. The CDR3: CASSRSWVETQYF. In DNA form, the CDR3 reads TGTGCCAGCAGCCGGTCGTGGGTAGAGACCCAGTACTTC.